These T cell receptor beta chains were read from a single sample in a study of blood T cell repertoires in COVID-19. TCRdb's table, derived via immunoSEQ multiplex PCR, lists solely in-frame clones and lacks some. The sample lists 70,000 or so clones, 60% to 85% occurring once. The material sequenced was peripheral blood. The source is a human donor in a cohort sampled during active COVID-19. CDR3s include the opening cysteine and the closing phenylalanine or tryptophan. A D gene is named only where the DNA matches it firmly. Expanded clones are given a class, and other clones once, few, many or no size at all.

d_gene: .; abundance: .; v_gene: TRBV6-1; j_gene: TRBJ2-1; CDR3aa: CASSEFPGASYNEQFF; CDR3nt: TGTGCCAGCAGTGAATTTCCAGGGGCCTCCTACAATGAGCAGTTCTTC
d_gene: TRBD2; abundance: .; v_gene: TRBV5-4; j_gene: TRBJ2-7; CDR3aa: CASSSAGVGYEQYF; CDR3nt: TGTGCCAGCAGCTCCGCGGGAGTTGGGTACGAGCAGTACTTC
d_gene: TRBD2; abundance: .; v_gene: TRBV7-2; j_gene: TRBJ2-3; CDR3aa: CASSPDRFSGRDGTDTQYF; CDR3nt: TGTGCCAGCAGCCCAGACAGGTTTAGCGGGAGGGACGGCACAGATACGCAGTATTTT
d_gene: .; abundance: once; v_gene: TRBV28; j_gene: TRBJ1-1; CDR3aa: CASSLLGGAKPEAFF; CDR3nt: TGTGCCAGCAGTTTATTAGGGGGGGCGAAGCCTGAAGCTTTCTTT
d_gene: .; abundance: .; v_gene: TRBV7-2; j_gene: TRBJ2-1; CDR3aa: CASSLGGGPVQGQFF; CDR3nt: TGTGCCAGCAGCTTAGGGGGAGGGCCGGTACAGGGGCAGTTCTTC
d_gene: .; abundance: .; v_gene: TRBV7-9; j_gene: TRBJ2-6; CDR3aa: CASSREQGSGANVLTF; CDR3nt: TGTGCCAGCAGCCGCGAGCAGGGATCTGGGGCCAACGTCCTGACTTTC
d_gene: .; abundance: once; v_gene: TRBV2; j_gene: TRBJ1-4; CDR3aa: CASGMGGRGEKLFF; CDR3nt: TGTGCCAGCGGAATGGGGGGTAGAGGTGAAAAACTGTTTTTT
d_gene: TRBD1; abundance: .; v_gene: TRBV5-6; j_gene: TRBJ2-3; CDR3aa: CASSYETGGAGDTQYF; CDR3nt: TGTGCCAGCAGCTACGAGACAGGGGGCGCGGGAGATACGCAGTATTTT
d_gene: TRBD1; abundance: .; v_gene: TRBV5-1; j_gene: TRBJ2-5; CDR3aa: CASSETGGSETQYF; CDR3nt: TGCGCCAGCAGTGAAACAGGGGGCTCGGAGACCCAGTACTTC
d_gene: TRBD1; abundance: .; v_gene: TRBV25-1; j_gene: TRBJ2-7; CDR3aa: CASSGKLGQGSYEQYF; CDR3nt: TGTGCCAGCAGTGGCAAACTGGGACAGGGGAGCTACGAGCAGTACTTC
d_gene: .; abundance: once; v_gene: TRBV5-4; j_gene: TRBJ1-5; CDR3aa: CASSLGGSQPQHF; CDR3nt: TGTGCCAGCAGCTTGGGAGGGAGTCAGCCCCAGCATTTT
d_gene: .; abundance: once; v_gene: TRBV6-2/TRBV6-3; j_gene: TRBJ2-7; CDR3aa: CASSYRPGTHEQYF; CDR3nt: TGTGCCAGCAGTTACCGGCCAGGAACCCACGAGCAGTACTTC
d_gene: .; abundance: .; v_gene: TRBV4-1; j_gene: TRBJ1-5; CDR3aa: CASSQVAWAQPQHF; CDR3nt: TGCGCCAGCAGCCAGGTGGCTTGGGCTCAGCCCCAGCATTTT
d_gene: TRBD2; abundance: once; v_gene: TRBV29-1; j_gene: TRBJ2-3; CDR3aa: CSVELAGVDTQYF; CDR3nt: TGCAGCGTGGAACTAGCGGGAGTGGATACGCAGTATTTT
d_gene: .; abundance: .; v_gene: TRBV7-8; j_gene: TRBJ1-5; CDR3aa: CASSLEVANQPQHF; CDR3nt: TGTGCCAGCAGCTTAGAAGTAGCTAATCAGCCCCAGCATTTT
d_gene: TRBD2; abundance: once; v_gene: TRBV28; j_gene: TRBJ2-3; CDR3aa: CASSLDSGSGDTQYF; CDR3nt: TGTGCCAGCAGTTTAGATAGCGGGAGTGGAGATACGCAGTATTTT
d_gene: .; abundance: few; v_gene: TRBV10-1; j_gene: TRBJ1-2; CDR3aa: CASSESGRDYGYTF; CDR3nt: TGCGCCAGCAGTGAGAGCGGACGAGACTATGGCTACACCTTC
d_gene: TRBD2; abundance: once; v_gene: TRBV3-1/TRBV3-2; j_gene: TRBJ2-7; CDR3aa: CASSQDGGLAGVSEQYF; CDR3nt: TGTGCCAGCAGCCAAGATGGAGGACTAGCGGGAGTTTCCGAGCAGTACTTC
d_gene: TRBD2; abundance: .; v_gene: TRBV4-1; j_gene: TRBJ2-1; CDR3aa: CASSRGLAEYNEQFF; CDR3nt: TGCGCCAGCAGCCGAGGACTAGCGGAATACAATGAGCAGTTCTTC
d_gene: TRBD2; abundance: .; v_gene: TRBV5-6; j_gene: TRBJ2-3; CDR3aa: CASSRLAGGRDTQYF; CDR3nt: TGTGCCAGCAGCAGACTAGCGGGGGGGCGAGATACGCAGTATTTT
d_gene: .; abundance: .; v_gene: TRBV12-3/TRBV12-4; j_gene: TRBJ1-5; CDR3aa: CASSSQINQPQHF; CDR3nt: TGTGCCAGCAGTTCACAGATCAATCAGCCCCAGCATTTT
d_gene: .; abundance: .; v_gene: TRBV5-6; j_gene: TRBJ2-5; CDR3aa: CASSLLEDRETQYF; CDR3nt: TGTGCCAGCAGCTTACTAGAGGATCGAGAGACCCAGTACTTC
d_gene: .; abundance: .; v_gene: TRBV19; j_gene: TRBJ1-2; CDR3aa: CASTSGEVITYGYTF; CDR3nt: TGTGCCAGTACCTCGGGAGAAGTGATAACCTATGGCTACACCTTC
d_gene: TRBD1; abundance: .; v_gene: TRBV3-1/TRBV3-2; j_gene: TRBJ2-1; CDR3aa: CASSRQGPFYNEQFF; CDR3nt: TGTGCCAGCAGCCGACAGGGTCCTTTTTACAATGAGCAGTTCTTC
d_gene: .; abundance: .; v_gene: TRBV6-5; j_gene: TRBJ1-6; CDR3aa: CASSYEQVYSPLHF; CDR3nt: TGTGCCAGCAGTTACGAGCAGGTTTACTCACCCCTCCACTTT
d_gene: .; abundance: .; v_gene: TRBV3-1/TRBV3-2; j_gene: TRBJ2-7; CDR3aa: CASSQVRYEQYF; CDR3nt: TGTGCCAGCAGCCAAGTCCGGTACGAGCAGTACTTC
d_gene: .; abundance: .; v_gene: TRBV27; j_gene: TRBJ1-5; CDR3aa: CASRETGYSNQPQHF; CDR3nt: TGTGCCAGCAGGGAAACAGGGTATAGCAATCAGCCCCAGCATTTT
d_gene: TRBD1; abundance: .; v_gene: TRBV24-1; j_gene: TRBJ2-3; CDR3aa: CATSVGTGSTDTQYF; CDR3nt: TGTGCCACCAGTGTAGGGACAGGAAGCACAGATACGCAGTATTTT
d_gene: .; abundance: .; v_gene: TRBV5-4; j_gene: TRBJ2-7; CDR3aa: CASRLDISSYEQYF; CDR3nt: TGTGCCAGCAGACTGGACATCAGTTCCTACGAGCAGTACTTC
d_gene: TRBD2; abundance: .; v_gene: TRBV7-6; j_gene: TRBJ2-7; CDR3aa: CASSITSGGAEQYF; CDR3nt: TGTGCCAGCAGCATCACTAGCGGGGGGGCGGAGCAGTACTTC
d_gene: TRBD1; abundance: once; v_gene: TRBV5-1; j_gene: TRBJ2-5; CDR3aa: CASTHPGGEETQYF; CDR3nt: TGCGCCAGCACCCACCCAGGGGGAGAGGAGACCCAGTACTTC
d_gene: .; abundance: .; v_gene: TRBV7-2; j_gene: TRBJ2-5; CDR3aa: CASSWAGQNQETQYF; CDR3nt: TGTGCCAGCAGCTGGGCGGGACAGAACCAAGAGACCCAGTACTTC
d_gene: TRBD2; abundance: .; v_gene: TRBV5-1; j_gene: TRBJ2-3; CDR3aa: CASSWTPISGGAGGKDTQYF; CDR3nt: TGCGCCAGCAGCTGGACCCCAATTAGCGGGGGGGCGGGTGGAAAAGATACGCAGTATTTT
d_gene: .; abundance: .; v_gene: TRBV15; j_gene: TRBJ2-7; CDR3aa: CATSRGLGGERYEQYF; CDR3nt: TGTGCCACCAGCAGGGGTCTCGGTGGAGAGCGCTACGAGCAGTACTTC
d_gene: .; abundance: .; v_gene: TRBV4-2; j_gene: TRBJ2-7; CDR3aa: CASSQEGAGPYEQYF; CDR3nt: TGTGCCAGCAGCCAAGAGGGGGCAGGCCCATACGAGCAGTACTTC
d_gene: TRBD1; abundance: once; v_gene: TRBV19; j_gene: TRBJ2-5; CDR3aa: CASSQDRVQETQYF; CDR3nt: TGTGCCAGTAGTCAAGACAGGGTTCAAGAGACCCAGTACTTC
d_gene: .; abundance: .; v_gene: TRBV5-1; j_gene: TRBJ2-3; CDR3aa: CASSPSTDTQYF; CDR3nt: TGCGCCAGCAGCCCAAGCACAGATACGCAGTATTTT
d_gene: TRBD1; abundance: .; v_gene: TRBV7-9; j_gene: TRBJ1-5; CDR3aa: CASSLGAGGLSSNQPQHF; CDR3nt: TGTGCCAGCAGCTTAGGGGCAGGGGGTCTTAGCAGCAATCAGCCCCAGCATTTT
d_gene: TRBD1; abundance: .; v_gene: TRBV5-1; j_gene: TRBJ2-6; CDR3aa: CATRPAPGQGLSGANVLTF; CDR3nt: TGCGCCACGCGACCTGCCCCGGGACAGGGACTATCTGGGGCCAACGTCCTGACTTTC
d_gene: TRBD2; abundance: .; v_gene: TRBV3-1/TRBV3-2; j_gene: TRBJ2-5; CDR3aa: CASSFQRGPQVTQYF; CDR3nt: TGTGCCAGCAGCTTCCAGCGGGGGCCACAAGTGACCCAGTACTTC
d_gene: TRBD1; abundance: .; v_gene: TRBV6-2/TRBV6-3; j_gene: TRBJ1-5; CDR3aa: CASSRDRGQPQHF; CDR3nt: TGTGCCAGCAGCCGGGACAGGGGTCAGCCCCAGCATTTT
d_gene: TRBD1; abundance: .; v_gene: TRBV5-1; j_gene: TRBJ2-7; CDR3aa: CASSGGQGATYEQYF; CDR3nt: TGCGCCAGCAGCGGGGGACAGGGGGCTACCTACGAGCAGTACTTC
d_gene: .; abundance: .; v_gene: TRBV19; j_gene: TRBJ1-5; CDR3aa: CASSQGRPQHF; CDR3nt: TGTGCCAGTAGTCAGGGGAGGCCCCAGCATTTT